This TCR beta chain was observed in a study of blood T cell repertoires in COVID-19. Across the whole study: Sites across the United States, Italy and Spain contributed samples from acute and convalescent COVID-19.

This table comes from immunoSEQ multiplex PCR, and its TCRdb copy is limited to in-frame clones, with some not included. The sample includes roughly 20,000 clones, approximately 90% of them seen just once. The sequence was collected from a human donor with active COVID-19. The donor label of this sample is uncertain. What was sequenced was peripheral blood.

CDR3 sequence (DNA): TGCGCCAGCAGCTTGGAAGCTAGCTCTAGCACAGATACGCAGTATTTT. Translated: CASSLEASSSTDTQYF. The gene calls are TRBV5-1 and TRBJ2-3; D possibly corresponds to TRBD2 (5 bases). Trimming stripped 0 bases from V and 0 bases from J, with 11 bases between. The CDR3 consists of 16 residues. Germline V gene data show CDR1 as SGHRS and CDR2 as YFSETQ.